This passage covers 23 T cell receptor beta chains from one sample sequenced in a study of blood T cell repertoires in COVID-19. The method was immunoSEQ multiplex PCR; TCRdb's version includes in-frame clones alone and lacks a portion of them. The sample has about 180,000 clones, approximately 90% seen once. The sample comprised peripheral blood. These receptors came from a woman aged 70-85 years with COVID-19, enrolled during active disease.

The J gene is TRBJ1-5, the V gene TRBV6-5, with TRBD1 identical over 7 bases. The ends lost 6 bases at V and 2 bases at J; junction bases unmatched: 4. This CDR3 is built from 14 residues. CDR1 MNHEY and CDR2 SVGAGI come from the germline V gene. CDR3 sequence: CASRLTGGNQPQHF. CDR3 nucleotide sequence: TGTGCCAGCAGACTTACAGGGGGCAATCAGCCCCAGCATTTT.

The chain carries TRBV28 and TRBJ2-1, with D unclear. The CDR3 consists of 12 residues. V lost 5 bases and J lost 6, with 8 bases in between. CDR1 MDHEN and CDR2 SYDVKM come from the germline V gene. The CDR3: CASSPTSNEQFF. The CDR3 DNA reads TGTGCCAGCAGTCCCACCAGCAATGAGCAGTTCTTC.

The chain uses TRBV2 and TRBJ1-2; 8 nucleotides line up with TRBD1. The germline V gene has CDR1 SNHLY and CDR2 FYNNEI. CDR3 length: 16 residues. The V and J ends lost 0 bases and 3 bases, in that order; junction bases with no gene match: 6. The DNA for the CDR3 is TGTGCCAGCAGTGAAGCTGCAGGGGGCGCGGACTATGGCTACACCTTC. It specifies CASSEAAGGADYGYTF. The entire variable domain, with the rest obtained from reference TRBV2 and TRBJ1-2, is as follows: EPEVTQTPSHQVTQMGQEVILRCVPISNHLYFYWYRQILGQKVEFLVSFYNNEISEKSEIFDDQFSVERPDGSNFTLKIRSTKLEDSAMYFCASSEAAGGADYGYTFGSGTRLTVV.

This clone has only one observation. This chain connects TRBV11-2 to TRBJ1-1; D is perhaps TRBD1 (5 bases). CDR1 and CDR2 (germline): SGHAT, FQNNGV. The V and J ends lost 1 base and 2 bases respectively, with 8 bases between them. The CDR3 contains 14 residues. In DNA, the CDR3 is TGTGCCAGCAGCTTAGTTCAGGGCAACACTGAAGCTTTCTTT. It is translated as CASSLVQGNTEAFF. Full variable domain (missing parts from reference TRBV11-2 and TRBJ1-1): EAGVAQSPRYKIIEKRQSVAFWCNPISGHATLYWYQQILGQGPKLLIQFQNNGVVDDSQLPKDRFSAERLKGVDSTLKIQPAKLEDSAVYLCASSLVQGNTEAFFGQGTRLTVV.

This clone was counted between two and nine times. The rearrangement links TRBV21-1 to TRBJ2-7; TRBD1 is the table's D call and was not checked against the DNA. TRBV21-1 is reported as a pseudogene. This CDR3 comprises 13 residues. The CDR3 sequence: CASTTDRNYEQYF. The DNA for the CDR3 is TGTGCCAGCACCACGGACAGAAACTACGAGCAGTACTTC.

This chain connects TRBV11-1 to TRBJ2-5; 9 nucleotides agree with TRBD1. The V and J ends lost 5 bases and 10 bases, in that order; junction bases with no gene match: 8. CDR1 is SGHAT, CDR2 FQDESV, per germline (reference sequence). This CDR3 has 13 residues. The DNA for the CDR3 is TGTGCCAGCAGCGCAGGACAGGGGAGGAACCAGTACTTC. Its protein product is CASSAGQGRNQYF.

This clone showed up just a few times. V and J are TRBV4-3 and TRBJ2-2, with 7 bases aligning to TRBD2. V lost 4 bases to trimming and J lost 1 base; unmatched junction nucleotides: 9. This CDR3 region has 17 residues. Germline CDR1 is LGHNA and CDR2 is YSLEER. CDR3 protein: CASSPGETSLNTGELFF. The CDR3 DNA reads TGCGCCAGCAGCCCCGGGGAGACTAGCTTGAACACCGGGGAGCTGTTTTTT.

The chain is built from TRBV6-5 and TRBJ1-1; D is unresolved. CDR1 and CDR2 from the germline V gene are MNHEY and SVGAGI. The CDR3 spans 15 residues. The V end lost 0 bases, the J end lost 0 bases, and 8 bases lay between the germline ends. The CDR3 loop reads CASSYSFRLNTEAFF. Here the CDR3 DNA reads TGTGCCAGCAGTTACTCTTTCAGGTTGAACACTGAAGCTTTCTTT.

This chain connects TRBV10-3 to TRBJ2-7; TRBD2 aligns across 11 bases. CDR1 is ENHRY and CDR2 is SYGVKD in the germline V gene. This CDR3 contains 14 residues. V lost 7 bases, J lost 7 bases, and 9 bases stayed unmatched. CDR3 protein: CAITGTSGTGEQYF. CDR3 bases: TGTGCCATCACCGGGACTAGCGGTACGGGTGAGCAGTACTTC.

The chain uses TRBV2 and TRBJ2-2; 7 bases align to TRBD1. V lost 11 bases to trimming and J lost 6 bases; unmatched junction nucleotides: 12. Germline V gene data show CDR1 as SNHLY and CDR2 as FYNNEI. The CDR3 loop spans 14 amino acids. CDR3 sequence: CAGRPGGGAGELFF. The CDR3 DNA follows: TGTGCCGGGCGTCCAGGGGGTGGGGCCGGGGAGCTGTTTTTT.

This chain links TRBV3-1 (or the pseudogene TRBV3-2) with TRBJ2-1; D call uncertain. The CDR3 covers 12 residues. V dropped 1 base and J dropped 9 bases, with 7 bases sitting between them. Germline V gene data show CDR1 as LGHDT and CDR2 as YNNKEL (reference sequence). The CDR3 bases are TGTGCCAGCAGCCAAGTGTCTACTGAGCAGTTCTTC. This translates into CASSQVSTEQFF.

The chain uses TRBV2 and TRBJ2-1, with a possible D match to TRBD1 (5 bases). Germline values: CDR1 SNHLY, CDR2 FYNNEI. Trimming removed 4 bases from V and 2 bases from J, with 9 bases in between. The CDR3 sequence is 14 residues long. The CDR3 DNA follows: TGTGCCAGCAGTGGACAGATTACCTACAATGAGCAGTTCTTC. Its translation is CASSGQITYNEQFF.

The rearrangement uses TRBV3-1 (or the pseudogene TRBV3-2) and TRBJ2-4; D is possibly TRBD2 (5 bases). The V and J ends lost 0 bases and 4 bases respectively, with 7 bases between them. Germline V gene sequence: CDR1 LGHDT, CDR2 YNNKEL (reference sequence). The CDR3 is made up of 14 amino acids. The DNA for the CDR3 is TGTGCCAGCAGCCAAGAGGGAGTGAAAAACATTCAGTACTTC. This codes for CASSQEGVKNIQYF.

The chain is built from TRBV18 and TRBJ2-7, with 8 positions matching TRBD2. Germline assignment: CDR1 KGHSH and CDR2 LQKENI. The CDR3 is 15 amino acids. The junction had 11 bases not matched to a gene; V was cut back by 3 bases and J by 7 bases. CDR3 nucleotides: TGTGCCAGCTCACCCTCGGGACTAGTCCGCGGGGAGCAGTACTTC. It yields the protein CASSPSGLVRGEQYF.

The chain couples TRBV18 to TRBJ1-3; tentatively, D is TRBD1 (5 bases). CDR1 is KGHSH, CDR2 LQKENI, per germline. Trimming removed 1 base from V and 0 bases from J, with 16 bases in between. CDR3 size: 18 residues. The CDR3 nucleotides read TGTGCCAGCTCACCACGTCTGGGGGAGGCACTCTCTGGAAACACCATATATTTT. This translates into CASSPRLGEALSGNTIYF.

The CDR3 DNA follows: TGTGCCAGCAGAAAGGAGGGGAATCAGCCCCAGCATTTT. Its protein product is CASRKEGNQPQHF. This sequence joins TRBV7-9 and TRBJ1-5; tentatively, D is TRBD1 (5 bases). CDR1 and CDR2 from the germline V gene are SEHNR and FQNEAQ (reference sequence). Trimming left V 6 bases short and J 4 bases short, with 10 bases between. The CDR3 is made up of 13 amino acids.

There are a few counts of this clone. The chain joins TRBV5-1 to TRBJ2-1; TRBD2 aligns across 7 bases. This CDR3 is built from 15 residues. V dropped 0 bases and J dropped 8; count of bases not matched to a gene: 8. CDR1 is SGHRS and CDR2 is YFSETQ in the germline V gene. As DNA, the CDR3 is TGCGCCAGCAGCTTGGAGAGCGGGATAGTCGATGAGCAGTTCTTC. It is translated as CASSLESGIVDEQFF.

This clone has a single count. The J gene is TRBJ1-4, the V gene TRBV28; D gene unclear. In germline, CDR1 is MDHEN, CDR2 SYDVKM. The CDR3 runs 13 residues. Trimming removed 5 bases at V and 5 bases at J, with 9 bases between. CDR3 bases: TGTGCCAGCAGTGCGGGCAGAAATGAAAAACTGTTTTTT. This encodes CASSAGRNEKLFF.

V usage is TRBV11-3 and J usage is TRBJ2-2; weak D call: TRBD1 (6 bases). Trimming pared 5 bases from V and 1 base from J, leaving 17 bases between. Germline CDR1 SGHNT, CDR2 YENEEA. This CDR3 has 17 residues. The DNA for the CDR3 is TGTGCCAGCAGCCAGGACGCGTTCAGGGGGAACACCGGGGAGCTGTTTTTT. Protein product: CASSQDAFRGNTGELFF.

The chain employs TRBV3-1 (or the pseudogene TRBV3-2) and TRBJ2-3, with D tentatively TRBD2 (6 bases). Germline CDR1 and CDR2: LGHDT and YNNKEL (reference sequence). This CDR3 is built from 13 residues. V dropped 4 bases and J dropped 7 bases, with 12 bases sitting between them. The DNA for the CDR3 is TGTGCCAGCAGCCGCCCGGGACTGTATACGCAGTATTTT. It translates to CASSRPGLYTQYF.

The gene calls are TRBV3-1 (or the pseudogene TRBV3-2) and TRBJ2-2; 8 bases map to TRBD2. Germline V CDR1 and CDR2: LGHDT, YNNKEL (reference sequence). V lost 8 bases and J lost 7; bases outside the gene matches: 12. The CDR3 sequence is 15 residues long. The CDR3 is CASEYTGTRFGELFF. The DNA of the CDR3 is TGTGCCAGCGAGTACACCGGGACTAGATTCGGGGAGCTGTTTTTT.

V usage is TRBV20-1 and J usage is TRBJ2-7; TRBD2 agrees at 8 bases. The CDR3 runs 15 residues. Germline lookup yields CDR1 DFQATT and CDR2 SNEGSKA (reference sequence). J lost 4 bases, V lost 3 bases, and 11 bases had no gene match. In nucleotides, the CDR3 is TGCAGTGCTAGTCCCATTCCGGGACTAGGTTACGAGCAGTACTTC. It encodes CSASPIPGLGYEQYF.

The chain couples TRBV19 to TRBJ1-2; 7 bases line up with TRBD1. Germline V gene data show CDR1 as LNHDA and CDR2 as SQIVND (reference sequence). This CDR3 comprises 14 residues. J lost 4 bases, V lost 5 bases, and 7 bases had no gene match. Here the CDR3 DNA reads TGTGCCAGTAGTCCGGCACAGGGGTCCTATGGCTACACCTTC. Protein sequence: CASSPAQGSYGYTF.